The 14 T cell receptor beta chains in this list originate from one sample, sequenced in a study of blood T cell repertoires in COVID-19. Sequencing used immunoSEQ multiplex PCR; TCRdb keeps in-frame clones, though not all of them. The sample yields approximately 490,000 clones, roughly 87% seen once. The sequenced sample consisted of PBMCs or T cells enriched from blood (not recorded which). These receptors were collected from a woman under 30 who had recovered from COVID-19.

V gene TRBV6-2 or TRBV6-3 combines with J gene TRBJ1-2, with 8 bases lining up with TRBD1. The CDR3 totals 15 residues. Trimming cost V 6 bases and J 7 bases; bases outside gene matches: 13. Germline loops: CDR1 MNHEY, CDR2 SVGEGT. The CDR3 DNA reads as TGTGCCAGCAGCATGGACAGGGTGATTCGAGCTGGCTACACCTTC. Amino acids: CASSMDRVIRAGYTF.

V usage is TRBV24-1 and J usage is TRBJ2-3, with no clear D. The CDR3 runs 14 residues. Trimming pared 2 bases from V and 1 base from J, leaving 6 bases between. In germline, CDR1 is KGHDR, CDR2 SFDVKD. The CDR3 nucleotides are TGTGCCACCAGTGATTCAGAGGGCACAGATACGCAGTATTTT. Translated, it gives CATSDSEGTDTQYF.

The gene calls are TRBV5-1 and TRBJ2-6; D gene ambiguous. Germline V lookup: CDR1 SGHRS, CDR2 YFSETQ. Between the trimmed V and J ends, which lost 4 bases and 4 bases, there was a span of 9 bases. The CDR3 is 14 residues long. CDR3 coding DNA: TGCGCCAGCAGCCCCCAGTCAGGGGCCAACGTCCTGACTTTC. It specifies CASSPQSGANVLTF.

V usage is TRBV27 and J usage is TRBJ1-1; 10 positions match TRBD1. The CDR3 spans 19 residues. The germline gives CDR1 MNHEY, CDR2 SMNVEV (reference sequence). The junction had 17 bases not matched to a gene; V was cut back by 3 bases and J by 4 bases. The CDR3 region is CASSFIRLRDRGRGTEAFF. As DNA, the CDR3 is TGTGCCAGCAGTTTCATCCGACTCCGGGACAGGGGAAGGGGCACTGAAGCTTTCTTT.

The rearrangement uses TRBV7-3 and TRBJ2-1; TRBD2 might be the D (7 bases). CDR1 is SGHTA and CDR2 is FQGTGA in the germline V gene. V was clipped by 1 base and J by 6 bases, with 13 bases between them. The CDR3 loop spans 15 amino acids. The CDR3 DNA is TGTGCCAGCAGCTTAATGGGGGGGCTAGTCAATGAGCAGTTCTTC. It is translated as CASSLMGGLVNEQFF.

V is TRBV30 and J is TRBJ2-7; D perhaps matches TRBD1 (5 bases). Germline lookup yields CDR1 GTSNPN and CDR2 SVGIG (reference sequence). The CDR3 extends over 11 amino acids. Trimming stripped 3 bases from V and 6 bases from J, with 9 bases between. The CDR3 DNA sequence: TGTGCCTGGAGCCAAGACAGCGAGCAGTACTTC. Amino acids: CAWSQDSEQYF.

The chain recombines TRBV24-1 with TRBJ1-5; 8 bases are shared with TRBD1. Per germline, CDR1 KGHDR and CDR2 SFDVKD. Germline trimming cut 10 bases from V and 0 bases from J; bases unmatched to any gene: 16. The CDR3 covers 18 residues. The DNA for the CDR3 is TGTGCCACTCTGGACAGGGTCGACGGAAGGGGTAGCAATCAGCCCCAGCATTTT. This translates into CATLDRVDGRGSNQPQHF.

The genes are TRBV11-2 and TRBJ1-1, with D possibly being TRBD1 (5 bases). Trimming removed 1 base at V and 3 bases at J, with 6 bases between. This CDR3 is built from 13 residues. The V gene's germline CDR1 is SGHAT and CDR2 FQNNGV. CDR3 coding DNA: TGTGCCAGCAGCTTAGTAGGGGACACTGAAGCTTTCTTT. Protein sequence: CASSLVGDTEAFF.

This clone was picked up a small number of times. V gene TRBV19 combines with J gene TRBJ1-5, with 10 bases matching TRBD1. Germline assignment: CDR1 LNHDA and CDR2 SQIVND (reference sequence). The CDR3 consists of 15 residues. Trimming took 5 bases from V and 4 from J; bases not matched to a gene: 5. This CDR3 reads CASSLRTGGNQPQHF. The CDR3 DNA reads TGTGCCAGTAGTCTCCGGACAGGGGGTAATCAGCCCCAGCATTTT.

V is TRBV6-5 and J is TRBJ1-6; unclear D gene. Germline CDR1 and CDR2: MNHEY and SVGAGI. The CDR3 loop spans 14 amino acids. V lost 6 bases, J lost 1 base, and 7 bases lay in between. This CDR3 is CASRRGSYNSPLHF. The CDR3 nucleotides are TGTGCCAGCAGACGGGGTTCCTATAATTCACCCCTCCACTTT.

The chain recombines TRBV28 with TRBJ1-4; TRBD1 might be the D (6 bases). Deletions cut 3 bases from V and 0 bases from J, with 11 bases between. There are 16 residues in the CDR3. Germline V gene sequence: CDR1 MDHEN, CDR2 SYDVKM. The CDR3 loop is CASSFYRQATNEKLFF. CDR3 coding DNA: TGTGCCAGCAGTTTTTATCGACAGGCAACTAATGAAAAACTGTTTTTT. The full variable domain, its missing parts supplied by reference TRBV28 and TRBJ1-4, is DVKVTQSSRYLVKRTGEKVFLECVQDMDHENMFWYRQDPGLGLRLIYFSYDVKMKEKGDIPEGYSVSREKKERFSLILESASTNQTSMYLCASSFYRQATNEKLFFGSGTQLSVL.

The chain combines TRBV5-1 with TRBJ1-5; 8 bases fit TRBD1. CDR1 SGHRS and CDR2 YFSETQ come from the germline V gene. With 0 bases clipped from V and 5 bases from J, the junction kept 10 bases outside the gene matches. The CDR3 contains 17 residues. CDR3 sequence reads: CASSLAKDRAVDQPQHF. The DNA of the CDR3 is TGCGCCAGCAGCTTGGCCAAGGACAGGGCAGTGGATCAGCCCCAGCATTTT.

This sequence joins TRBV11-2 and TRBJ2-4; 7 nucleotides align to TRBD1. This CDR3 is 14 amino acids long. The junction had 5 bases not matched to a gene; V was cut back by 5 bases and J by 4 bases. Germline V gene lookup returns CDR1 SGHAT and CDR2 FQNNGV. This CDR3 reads CASSPPGQKNIQYF. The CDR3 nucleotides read TGTGCCAGCAGCCCCCCGGGACAGAAAAACATTCAGTACTTC. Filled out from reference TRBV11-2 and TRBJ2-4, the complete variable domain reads EAGVAQSPRYKIIEKRQSVAFWCNPISGHATLYWYQQILGQGPKLLIQFQNNGVVDDSQLPKDRFSAERLKGVDSTLKIQPAKLEDSAVYLCASSPPGQKNIQYFGAGTRLSVL.

CDR3 DNA: TGCGCCAGCAGTCAATGGATTGGCGGAGCTAACTATGGCTACACCTTC. Protein product: CASSQWIGGANYGYTF. The chain carries TRBV23-1 and TRBJ1-2; D is unresolved. TRBV23-1 is an ORF; its function is uncertain. The CDR3 has 16 residues. V was trimmed by 1 base and J by 0 bases, leaving 12 bases between them.